Below, 14 T cell receptor beta chains from the same sample are listed, as sequenced in a study of blood T cell repertoires in COVID-19. Generated by immunoSEQ multiplex PCR, the TCRdb table keeps only in-frame clones and is missing some. The sample has 100,000 or so clones; 65% to 90% are singletons. What was sequenced was peripheral blood. The receptors derive from a man aged 45-60 years with acute or convalescent COVID-19.

The rearrangement joins TRBV27 to TRBJ2-6, with D unresolved. The CDR3 is made up of 14 amino acids. CDR1 is MNHEY, CDR2 SMNVEV, per germline (reference sequence). V lost 4 bases to trimming and J lost 0 bases, with 4 bases between them. The CDR3 sequence is CASSSYSGANVLTF. Here the CDR3 DNA reads TGTGCCAGCAGTTCGTACTCTGGGGCCAACGTCCTGACTTTC.

This clone was detected only a few times. This chain uses TRBV27 with TRBJ1-4, with D possibly matching TRBD1 (5 bases). V was pared by 6 bases and J by 7 bases, with 12 bases between. Germline V lookup: CDR1 MNHEY, CDR2 SMNVEV (reference sequence). The CDR3 covers 13 residues. Here the CDR3 reads CASRKIQGEKLFF. CDR3 nucleotide sequence: TGTGCCAGCAGGAAGATTCAGGGTGAAAAACTGTTTTTT.

This CDR3 reads CASSIFSGVDNEQFF. The CDR3 region has the DNA TGTGCCAGTAGTATATTCAGCGGGGTTGACAATGAGCAGTTCTTC. V is TRBV19 and J is TRBJ2-1, with TRBD2 matching over 7 bases. V trimming: 2 bases; J trimming: 5 bases; junction bases outside the gene matches: 6. Germline values: CDR1 LNHDA, CDR2 SQIVND (reference sequence). The CDR3 is 15 amino acids.

The V gene is TRBV10-3, the J gene TRBJ2-5, with 9 bases identical to TRBD2. Germline V gene sequence: CDR1 ENHRY, CDR2 SYGVKD. The CDR3 runs 17 residues. The junction had 12 bases not matched to a gene; V was cut back by 3 bases and J by 4 bases. The CDR3 spells CAISDSRAGGRGETQYF. In nucleotides, the CDR3 is TGTGCCATCAGTGACTCCCGCGCGGGGGGGCGGGGAGAGACCCAGTACTTC.

The chain employs TRBV7-2 and TRBJ1-2; D is uncertain. The CDR3 has 14 residues. Per the germline V gene, CDR1 is SGHTA and CDR2 is FQGNSA. Deletions cut 5 bases from V and 6 bases from J, with 16 bases between. The CDR3 sequence: CASSPAGRSDGYTF. For the CDR3, the DNA is TGTGCCAGCAGCCCGGCCGGGAGGTCAGATGGCTACACCTTC. Looking up the rest from reference TRBV7-2 and TRBJ1-2 gives the full variable domain: GAGVSQSPSNKVTEKGKDVELRCDPISGHTALYWYRQSLGQGLEFLIYFQGNSAPDKSGLPSDRFSAERTGGSVSTLTIQRTQQEDSAVYLCASSPAGRSDGYTFGSGTRLTVV.

V gene TRBV30 combines with J gene TRBJ2-7; D gene ambiguous. The V end was cut by 4 bases, the J end by 0 bases, with 7 bases between. The CDR3 spans 12 residues. Germline V gene sequence: CDR1 GTSNPN, CDR2 SVGIG (reference sequence). The DNA for the CDR3 is TGTGCCTGGATTACAAACTCCTACGAGCAGTACTTC. Translated: CAWITNSYEQYF.

This clone occurred once. The chain couples TRBV12-3 or TRBV12-4 to TRBJ1-1; no definite D call. This CDR3 contains 13 residues. V gave up 6 bases and J gave up 10 bases, with 18 bases separating them. The DNA for the CDR3 is TGTGCCAGCAGCCGCCATGATCCAGGCATAGCTTTCTTT. Its protein product is CASSRHDPGIAFF.

V and J are TRBV5-1 and TRBJ2-1; possible D gene TRBD1, 6 bases. V shed 5 bases and J shed 3 bases, with 6 bases lying between them. Looked up from germline, CDR1 is SGHRS and CDR2 is YFSETQ. This CDR3 comprises 12 residues. Here the CDR3 DNA reads TGCGCCAGCAGACAGGGCTACAATGAGCAGTTCTTC. Amino acids: CASRQGYNEQFF.

The J gene is TRBJ2-1, the V gene TRBV30; tentatively, D is TRBD2 (5 bases). The V end lost 1 base, the J end lost 6 bases, and 16 bases lay between the germline ends. Germline CDR1 GTSNPN, CDR2 SVGIG (reference sequence). The CDR3 extends over 15 amino acids. The CDR3 sequence is CAWSARGSVVNEQFF. The CDR3 DNA sequence: TGTGCCTGGAGTGCCCGGGGTAGTGTTGTCAATGAGCAGTTCTTC.

The table lists this clone with a few counts. This rearrangement joins TRBV7-3 to TRBJ2-2, with a weak D call TRBD1 (5 bases). Germline V gene lookup returns CDR1 SGHTA and CDR2 FQGTGA. V lost 6 bases to trimming and J lost 5 bases, with 13 bases between them. CDR3 length: 14 residues. DNA of the CDR3: TGTGCCAGCAGATATGAGCAGGGTACCGGGGAGCTGTTTTTT. Its protein is CASRYEQGTGELFF.

The gene calls are TRBV11-2 and TRBJ2-1; D may be TRBD2 (5 bases). The CDR3 is 11 amino acids. Germline loops: CDR1 SGHAT, CDR2 FQNNGV. Trimming took off 5 bases at V and 14 bases at J, with 13 bases between the two ends. The CDR3 DNA is TGTGCCAGCAGCGAGGACTCGGGGAAGTTCTTC. The encoded protein is CASSEDSGKFF. The full variable domain, its missing parts supplied by reference TRBV11-2 and TRBJ2-1, is EAGVAQSPRYKIIEKRQSVAFWCNPISGHATLYWYQQILGQGPKLLIQFQNNGVVDDSQLPKDRFSAERLKGVDSTLKIQPAKLEDSAVYLCASSEDSGKFFGPGTRLTVL.

V is TRBV5-1 and J is TRBJ1-5, with 7 bases aligning to TRBD1. V shed 7 bases and J 4 bases; nucleotides not matched to a gene: 8. The CDR3 runs to 14 residues. Germline-derived CDR1 and CDR2 are SGHRS and YFSETQ. CDR3 bases: TGCGCCAGCGCCGAGGGGGCGCCTAATCAGCCCCAGCATTTT. It translates to CASAEGAPNQPQHF.

This chain uses TRBV29-1 with TRBJ1-6; 9 nucleotides line up with TRBD1. From germline, CDR1 is SQVTM and CDR2 ANQGSEA. The CDR3 spans 13 residues. V lost 7 bases, J lost 10 bases, and 8 bases stayed unmatched. The CDR3 bases are TGCAGCGCACAGGGGGCGCACGGGTCACCCCTCCACTTT. It encodes CSAQGAHGSPLHF.

The chain combines TRBV19 with TRBJ2-5; 10 positions match TRBD2. CDR1 LNHDA and CDR2 SQIVND come from the germline V gene (reference sequence). The V and J ends lost 5 bases and 4 bases, in that order; junction bases with no gene match: 4. CDR3 length: 14 amino acids. CDR3 bases: TGTGCCAGTAGTTCTAGCGGGAGAATAGAGACCCAGTACTTC. Protein sequence: CASSSSGRIETQYF. Based on the CDR3 plus reference TRBV19 and TRBJ2-5, the full variable domain is DGGITQSPKYLFRKEGQNVTLSCEQNLNHDAMYWYRQDPGQGLRLIYYSQIVNDFQKGDIAEGYSVSREKKESFPLTVTSAQKNPTAFYLCASSSSGRIETQYFGPGTRLLVL.